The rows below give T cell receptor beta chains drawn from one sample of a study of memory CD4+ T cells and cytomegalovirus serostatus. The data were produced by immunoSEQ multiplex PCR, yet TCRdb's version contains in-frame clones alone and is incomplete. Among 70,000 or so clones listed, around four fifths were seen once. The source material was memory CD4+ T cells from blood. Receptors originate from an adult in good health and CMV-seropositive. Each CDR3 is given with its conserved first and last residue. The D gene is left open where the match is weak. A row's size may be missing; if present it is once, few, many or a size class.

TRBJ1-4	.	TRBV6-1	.	TGTGCCAGCAGTGACCTTGGGAGGGGTAATGAAAAACTGTTTTTT	CASSDLGRGNEKLFF
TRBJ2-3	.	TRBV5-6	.	TGTGCCAGCAGCCCGGGCCCCGTCGCAGATACGCAGTATTTT	CASSPGPVADTQYF
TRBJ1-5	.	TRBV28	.	TGTGCCAGCACTTACTACCGGCCGGCTGAACTTAATCAGCCCCAGCATTTT	CASTYYRPAELNQPQHF
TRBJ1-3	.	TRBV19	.	TGTGCCAGTAAACAGGGATTTAACGGAAACACCATATATTTT	CASKQGFNGNTIYF
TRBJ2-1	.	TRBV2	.	TGTGCCAGCAGTGAACTTGTCGGGACCCTCAGCTCCTACAATGAGCAGTTCTTC	CASSELVGTLSSYNEQFF
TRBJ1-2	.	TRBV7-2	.	TGTGCCAGCAGCTTAGGAGGTGGCGGGGTTTTTGGCTACACCTTC	CASSLGGGGVFGYTF
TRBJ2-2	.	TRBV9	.	TGTGCCAGCAGCGTAGCTACGATGGGAGGAGGAGAAACCGGGGAGCTGTTTTTT	CASSVATMGGGETGELFF
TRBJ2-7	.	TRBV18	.	TGTGCCAGCTCACCACCGTCGGGTATTCAGTTCTACGAGCAGTACTTC	CASSPPSGIQFYEQYF
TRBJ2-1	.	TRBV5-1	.	TGCGCCAGCAGCTTGGCCGCTAGTTTCAATGAGCAGTTCTTC	CASSLAASFNEQFF
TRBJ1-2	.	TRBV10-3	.	TGTGCCATCAGTGAGCCGGCTGGACAAGAAGGCTATGGCTACACCTTC	CAISEPAGQEGYGYTF
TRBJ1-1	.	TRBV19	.	TGTGCCAGTAGTATTCCAGGGCTTGGGACTGAAGCTTTCTTT	CASSIPGLGTEAFF
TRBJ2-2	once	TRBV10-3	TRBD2	TGTGCCATCAGAGTACCCAGCGGGGGGGCAGGGGACACCGGGGAGCTGTTTTTT	CAIRVPSGGAGDTGELFF
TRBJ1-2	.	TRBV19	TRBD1	TGTGCCAGTAGTACCACGGGGGGACAGGGTTGGCATGGCTACACCTTC	CASSTTGGQGWHGYTF
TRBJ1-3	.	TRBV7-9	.	TGTGCCAGCAGCCCGTCTTTCAGGGGTGGAAACACCATATATTTT	CASSPSFRGGNTIYF
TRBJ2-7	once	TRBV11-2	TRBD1	TGTGCCAGCAGCTTCGGGACAGGGGTGCGCGAGCAGTACTTC	CASSFGTGVREQYF
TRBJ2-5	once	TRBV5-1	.	TGCGCCAGCACCGGGACACCTGATGTACAAGAGACCCAGTACTTC	CASTGTPDVQETQYF
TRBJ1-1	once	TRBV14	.	TGTGCCAGCAGCCAAGACCGGTTCACTGAAGCTTTCTTT	CASSQDRFTEAFF
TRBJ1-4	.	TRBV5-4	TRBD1	TGTGCCACTGGGACAGGGCGGGAAAAACTGTTTTTT	CATGTGREKLFF
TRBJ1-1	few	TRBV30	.	TGTGCCTGGAGTTCCCAGGGGTACACTGAAGCTTTCTTT	CAWSSQGYTEAFF
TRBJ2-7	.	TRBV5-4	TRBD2	TGTGCCAGCAGCCCTGGGACTAGCGGGGTCATCAACGAGCAGTACTTC	CASSPGTSGVINEQYF
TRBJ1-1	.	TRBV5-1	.	TGCGCCAGCAGCTTCCGGGGAGGCACTGAAGCTTTCTTT	CASSFRGGTEAFF
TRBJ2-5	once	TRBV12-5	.	TGTGCTAGTGGTCTAGGGGTTAGAGAGACCCAGTACTTC	CASGLGVRETQYF
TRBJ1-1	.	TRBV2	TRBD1	TGTGCCAGCAGGGGACAGGGCGAAAGTGAAGCTTTCTTT	CASRGQGESEAFF
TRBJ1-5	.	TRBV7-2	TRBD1	TGTGCCAGCAGCTTGGACAGGATGCTTCAGCCCCAGCATTTT	CASSLDRMLQPQHF
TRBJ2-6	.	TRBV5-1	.	TGCGCCAGCAGCTCCGGACAGCCCGGGGCCAACGTCCTGACTTTC	CASSSGQPGANVLTF
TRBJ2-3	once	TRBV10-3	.	TGTGCCATCGGCACATTTAGCACAGATACGCAGTATTTT	CAIGTFSTDTQYF
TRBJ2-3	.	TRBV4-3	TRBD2	TGCGCCAGCAGCCAAGATCCCCTATCGGGAGGGACCACAGATACGCAGTATTTT	CASSQDPLSGGTTDTQYF
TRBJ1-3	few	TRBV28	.	TGTGCCAGCACCGACTCCCGGGGAGCCTCCTCTGGAAACACCATATATTTT	CASTDSRGASSGNTIYF
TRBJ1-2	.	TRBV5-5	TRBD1	TGTGCCAGCAGCCCCCAGGGGGAATATGGCTACACCTTC	CASSPQGEYGYTF
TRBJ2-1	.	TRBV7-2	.	TGTGCCAGCAGCTTAAGCTTACTCAATGAGCAGTTCTTC	CASSLSLLNEQFF
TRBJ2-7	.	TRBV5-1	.	TGCGCCAGCAGCCTCACCCTAGACGCCTTGTACGAGCAGTACTTC	CASSLTLDALYEQYF
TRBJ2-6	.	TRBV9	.	TGTGCCAGCAGCGTAGACCCTGGGGCCAACGTCCTGACTTTC	CASSVDPGANVLTF
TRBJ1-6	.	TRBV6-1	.	TGTGCCAGTAGCCAGCGCTCCTATAATTCACCCCTCCACTTT	CASSQRSYNSPLHF
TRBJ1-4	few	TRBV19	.	TGTGCCACTTTACCCACATTCGGAGTCGAAAAACTGTTTTTT	CATLPTFGVEKLFF
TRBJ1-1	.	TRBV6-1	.	TGTGCCAGCAATAATGGGGTAGTCGGAACTGAAGCTTTCTTT	CASNNGVVGTEAFF
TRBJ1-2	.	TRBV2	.	TGTGCCAGCAGTGAATTCAGTCCCAACTATGGCTACACCTTC	CASSEFSPNYGYTF
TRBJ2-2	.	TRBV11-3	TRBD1	TGTGCCAGCAGCTTAGGGGTGGGACAGAAAAACACCGGGGAGCTGTTTTTT	CASSLGVGQKNTGELFF
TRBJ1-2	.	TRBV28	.	TGTGCCAGCAGTACGGGCAGCCGTTATGGCTACACCTTC	CASSTGSRYGYTF
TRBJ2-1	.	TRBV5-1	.	TGCGCCAGCAGCTTTTCACTCGAATACTACAATGAGCAGTTCTTC	CASSFSLEYYNEQFF
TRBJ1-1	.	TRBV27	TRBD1	TGTGCCAGCAGTTTATCGTCCTGGTATGACAGGGGGACCTACACTGAAGCTTTCTTT	CASSLSSWYDRGTYTEAFF
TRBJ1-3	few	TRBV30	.	TGTGCCTGGAGTGCGAGGGGGGACACCATATATTTT	CAWSARGDTIYF
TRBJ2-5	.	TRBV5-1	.	TGCGCCAGCAGCTCCCCGTCCCAGGGCATAGGAGAGACCCAGTACTTC	CASSSPSQGIGETQYF
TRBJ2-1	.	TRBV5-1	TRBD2	TGCGCCAGCAGCACCGGGACTAGCGGGTATAATGAGCAGTTCTTC	CASSTGTSGYNEQFF
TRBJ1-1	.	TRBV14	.	TGTGCCAGCAGCCCGGGCGGGTTTCGCGACACTGAAGCTTTCTTT	CASSPGGFRDTEAFF
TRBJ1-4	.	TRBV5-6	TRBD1	TGTGCCAGCAGCTGGACAGGGAGAGGGGATGAAAAACTGTTTTTT	CASSWTGRGDEKLFF
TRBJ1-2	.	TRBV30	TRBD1	TGTGCCTGGAGTCAAGGGGGCGAACAGGGCTACACCTTC	CAWSQGGEQGYTF
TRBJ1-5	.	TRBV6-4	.	TGTGCCACCCCTGCGACAGTGTCCCCGAAAAGCAATCAGCCCCAGCATTTT	CATPATVSPKSNQPQHF
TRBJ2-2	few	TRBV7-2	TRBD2	TGTGCCAGCAGCTTAGCGCCGGCTAGCGGGGGCATCGGGGAGCTGTTTTTT	CASSLAPASGGIGELFF
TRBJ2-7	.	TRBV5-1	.	TGCGCCAGCAGCTTGGTTCTGCGAGGGGACGAGCAGTACTTC	CASSLVLRGDEQYF
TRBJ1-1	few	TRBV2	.	TGTGCCAGCAGGACAACAGGGAACACTGAAGCTTTCTTT	CASRTTGNTEAFF
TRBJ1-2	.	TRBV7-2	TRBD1	TGTGCCAGCACCACCGCGACAGGGGAGGTTGGCTACACCTTC	CASTTATGEVGYTF
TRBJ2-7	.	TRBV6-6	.	TGTGCCTGCGTCTCGACCGTGGCAGGCTCCTACGAGCAGTACTTC	CACVSTVAGSYEQYF
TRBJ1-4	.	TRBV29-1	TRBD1	TGCAGCGTCGGCAGGGGGCGTACTAATGAAAAACTGTTTTTT	CSVGRGRTNEKLFF
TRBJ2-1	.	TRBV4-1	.	TGCGCCAGCAGCCAAGAAAGGCTAGCCGGAGGAGGCAATGAGCAGTTCTTC	CASSQERLAGGGNEQFF
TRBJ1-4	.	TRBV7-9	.	TGTGCCAGCAGCCCCGTCCTGGTAGAAAAACTGTTTTTT	CASSPVLVEKLFF